The source of this TCR beta chain is a study of cytomegalovirus exposure and HLA in healthy donors. As regards this clone: Its specificity is not known.

Study-wide points: Information on immune exposure was restricted to one variable (CMV serostatus).

60 Vbeta and 13 Jbeta primers were used in PCR. Sequencing was performed with immunoSEQ multiplex PCR; in TCRdb, only in-frame clones are kept and a portion is missing. The data show some 130,000 clones, 70% to 90% seen once. Material: PBMCs. This TCR came from a boy between 10 and 17 years old in good health and CMV-seronegative.

In nucleotides, the CDR3 is TGTGCCAGCAGCGTCGGCCTAGCGGGAGGGCCGCCGCAGTACTTC. Translating it yields CASSVGLAGGPPQYF. The chain employs TRBV9 and TRBJ2-7, with 12 positions matching TRBD2. The J segment lost 9 bases and the V segment lost 2 bases, leaving 9 bases of the junction unmatched. Germline CDR1 is SGDLS and CDR2 is YYNGEE. This CDR3 has 15 amino acids.